This T cell receptor (beta chain) was identified in a study of CD8+ T cells in alopecia areata (dated by TCRdb to the late 2010s). Context from the whole study: The treated patients took part in an open-label pilot trial in which moderate-to-severe alopecia areata was treated with oral tofacitinib at 5 to 10 mg twice daily. Tofacitinib was given for 6 to 18 months, followed by 6 months of follow-up off drug to assess delayed response and recurrence. Disease severity in treated patients was measured with the SALT score, which quantifies the percentage of affected scalp surface area. RNA came from the PAXgene miRNA kit for fixed scalp, the miRNeasy kit for PBMCs, and the RNeasy kit for mouse skin. To study T cell clonal expansion in alopecia areata, the researchers applied high-throughput TCRbeta sequencing to both the C3H/HeJ mouse model and human patients. In humans, TCRbeta sequencing was performed on scalp tissue and on sorted CD4+ and CD8+ peripheral blood T cells from healthy controls and from patients with patchy or totalis/universalis alopecia areata. Scalp clonality was compared among normal scalp (n=4), patchy alopecia areata scalp (n=8), and alopecia totalis/universalis scalp (n=8). Biopsies were taken from tofacitinib-treated patients at baseline and at 4 and 24 weeks of treatment, and a later scalp biopsy was taken in several of the tofacitinib-treated patients. Amplification of TCRbeta CDR3 regions was done by immunoSEQ multiplex PCR using 35 Vbeta forward primers and 13 Jbeta reverse primers. Paper-wide results and their limitations: During tofacitinib treatment, many expanded lesional clones remained in scalp and blood, and this persistence may partly explain relapse after treatment is stopped. Compared with mice, TCR sequences shared between patients were less clear, possibly partly because of HLA diversity across the patient population. With tofacitinib, both scalp clonality and the number of expanded CD8+ clones among the top 100 scalp clones went down significantly. Because the treated cohort was small and had only one nonresponder, larger studies are needed to examine links between baseline CD8+ expansion and response. Compared with normal scalp, lesional scalp, particularly in alopecia totalis/universalis, had higher clonality and more expanded CD8+ clones, which suggests antigenic drive. Resident alphabeta T cells in normal human skin are also sequenced, complicating scalp TCR repertoire analysis, unlike mouse skin dominated by gammadelta T cells.

Interpreted using the paper, the time point label stands for: roughly 27 days on oral tofacitinib. The sample's treatment or condition, from its label and the paper: oral pan-JAK inhibitor, 5-10 mg twice daily. Lesional scalp punch biopsies and peripheral blood were collected from alopecia areata patients. PBMCs were separated by density centrifugation and stained for CD3, CD4 and CD8, after which CD4+ and CD8+ T cells were sorted on a FACSAria. Libraries were made using the immunoSEQ multiplex PCR assay. RNA was extracted from all samples and reverse transcribed into cDNA, which served as template for TCR sequencing. SuperScript III was used to make first-strand cDNA, primed with a 2:1 mix of oligo-dT and random hexamers. A synthetic immune receptor repertoire was used to assess amplification bias, and residual bias was removed computationally. The study's own analysis went as follows. Raw reads were preprocessed to remove errors, and CDR3 was defined by IMGT conventions from the conserved cysteine to phenylalanine. Clonality was calculated as 1 minus Shannon entropy normalized by log2 of the number of productive unique TCRs. CD4 or CD8 identity of scalp clones was inferred by cross-referencing scalp TCRbeta sequences with sorted blood CD4 and CD8 repertoires. Here the immuneACCESS table is served through TCRdb, limited to in-frame sequences with V and J called. Missing clones are a known gap in these copies; in checked studies unresolved V genes cover under half, and the rest lacks a known reason. That table supplies the V and J calls and clone size; D and trimming were determined from the DNA. Here the sample has roughly 120,000 clones; about 61% occur a single time. Jointly, the top ten make up just under 30% of the sample.

As for this clone: Its antigen is still unknown. No base quality values were provided; no much bigger clone lies one nucleotide off.

The clonotype was recovered from a human donor with alopecia areata. Sample: CD8+ T cells sorted from blood, taken at week 4, from a patient treated with tofacitinib.

The CDR3 corresponds to CASSPSTFHEQYF. The DNA sequence follows: TGTGCCAGCAGCCCGTCTACCTTCCACGAGCAGTACTTC. The chain links TRBV7-2 with TRBJ2-7; the D gene cannot be named for sure. At the junction V is shortened by 5 bases and J by 5 bases, with 13 bases in between. CDR1 and CDR2, per the germline V gene, are SGHTA and FQGNSA. The CDR3 numbers 13 residues from cysteine through phenylalanine. Of all the DNA, just the CDR3 is kept, 39 bases in frame from base 1.